What follows are 15 T cell receptor beta chains derived from one specimen sequenced in a study of blood T cell repertoires in COVID-19. The table came from immunoSEQ multiplex PCR; TCRdb's copy has only in-frame clones and leaves some out. The profile shows about 390,000 clones, 70% to 90% of them singletons. The sample comprised peripheral blood. The receptors originated from an older woman with COVID-19, enrolled during active disease.

The J gene is TRBJ2-1, the V gene TRBV6-6, with 10 bases matching TRBD1. The germline V gene encodes CDR1 MNHNY and CDR2 SVGAGI (reference sequence). This CDR3 is built from 14 residues. Trimming removed 9 bases from V and 15 bases from J; junction bases left unmatched: 17. CDR3 protein: CASIPGQGPSGAFF. The CDR3 DNA reads as TGTGCCAGTATCCCGGGACAGGGGCCCAGTGGAGCGTTCTTC.

This clone has only one observation. V usage is TRBV19 and J usage is TRBJ1-6, with D maybe TRBD1 (6 bases). Germline CDR1 is LNHDA and CDR2 is SQIVND (reference sequence). Trimming left V 11 bases short and J 7 bases short, with 18 bases between. The CDR3 contains 14 residues. Here the CDR3 reads CASKWDNGNSPLHF. Here the CDR3 DNA reads TGTGCCTCTAAATGGGACAATGGAAATTCACCCCTCCACTTT.

This clone occurred once. The chain uses TRBV11-1 and TRBJ2-3; possible D gene TRBD2, 6 bases. The CDR3 sequence is 16 residues long. CDR1 is SGHAT, CDR2 FQDESV, per germline (reference sequence). V was trimmed by 5 bases and J by 1 base, leaving 16 bases between them. The CDR3 region is CASSPGWGTRTDTQYF. CDR3 coding DNA: TGTGCCAGCAGCCCCGGCTGGGGGACTCGCACAGATACGCAGTATTTT.

The rearrangement links TRBV7-8 to TRBJ2-2; weak D call: TRBD1 (6 bases). Trimming took 5 bases from V and 4 from J, leaving 8 bases between them. The CDR3 extends over 13 amino acids. Germline loops: CDR1 SGHVS, CDR2 FQNEAQ. The CDR3 loop reads CASSPRGTGELFF. The CDR3 DNA reads TGTGCCAGCAGCCCCAGGGGCACCGGGGAGCTGTTTTTT.

This chain links TRBV7-8 with TRBJ1-3, with unresolved D. Germline-derived CDR1 and CDR2 are SGHVS and FQNEAQ. This CDR3 is 14 amino acids long. The V gene lost 3 bases and the J gene lost 0 bases, with 6 bases spanning the gap. The CDR3 region is CASSFGDSGNTIYF. The CDR3 region has the DNA TGTGCCAGCAGCTTTGGAGACTCTGGAAACACCATATATTTT.

The chain uses TRBV7-3 and TRBJ1-2, with 7 bases matching TRBD1. Germline lookup yields CDR1 SGHTA and CDR2 FQGTGA. V lost 5 bases, J lost 4 bases, and 4 bases stayed unmatched. This CDR3 is built from 13 residues. CDR3 amino acids: CASSLTGSYGYTF. CDR3 DNA sequence: TGTGCCAGCAGCCTGACAGGGAGCTATGGCTACACCTTC.

V gene TRBV10-3 combines with J gene TRBJ2-1, with TRBD1 matching 10 bases. V lost 6 bases to trimming and J lost 7 bases; unmatched junction nucleotides: 9. Germline V lookup: CDR1 ENHRY, CDR2 SYGVKD. The CDR3 is made up of 15 amino acids. The CDR3 DNA follows: TGTGCCATCAGCGCCGGACAGGGGGTAAGGAATGAGCAGTTCTTC. Residues: CAISAGQGVRNEQFF.

This chain joins TRBV9 and TRBJ2-2; D is perhaps TRBD1 (5 bases). The germline V gene has CDR1 SGDLS and CDR2 YYNGEE. Trimming shortened V by 0 bases and J by 2 bases, and 8 bases separated the two germline ends. CDR3 length: 15 residues. CDR3 DNA sequence: TGTGCCAGCAGCGTAGTACAGGTTAACACCGGGGAGCTGTTTTTT. It specifies CASSVVQVNTGELFF.

The V gene is TRBV30, the J gene TRBJ1-5; tentatively, D is TRBD1 (5 bases). The V end lost 8 bases, the J end lost 6 bases, and 23 bases lay between the germline ends. The CDR3 is 15 residues long. CDR1 GTSNPN and CDR2 SVGIG come from the germline V gene (reference sequence). DNA of the CDR3: TGTGCCATCAACGCGGGGGGAATAGCAAGTCAGCCCCAGCATTTT. Encoded protein: CAINAGGIASQPQHF.

The chain employs TRBV15 and TRBJ1-2, with 10 nucleotides matching TRBD1. The germline V gene has CDR1 LNHNV and CDR2 YYDKDF (reference sequence). The CDR3 extends over 16 amino acids. V shed 0 bases and J 8 bases; nucleotides not matched to a gene: 9. For the CDR3, the DNA is TGTGCCACCAGCAGAGATAAGGGTTGGGACAGGGGAGGCTACACCTTC. Its translation: CATSRDKGWDRGGYTF.

The V gene is TRBV19, the J gene TRBJ1-2, with 10 bases matching TRBD1. Germline loops: CDR1 LNHDA, CDR2 SQIVND (reference sequence). The CDR3 extends over 18 amino acids. The J segment lost 5 bases and the V segment lost 4 bases, leaving 16 bases of the junction unmatched. The CDR3 bases are TGTGCCAGTAGTAAATCCCAACCCGGGACAGGGGCTTGGTATGGCTACACCTTC. It is translated as CASSKSQPGTGAWYGYTF.

The V gene is TRBV7-2, the J gene TRBJ1-1, with 7 bases lining up with TRBD1. The CDR3 consists of 14 residues. Trimming cost V 4 bases and J 7 bases; bases outside gene matches: 9. CDR1 and CDR2 from the germline V gene are SGHTA and FQGNSA. CDR3 sequence reads: CASSSPLQGSEAFF. The CDR3 DNA reads TGTGCCAGCAGCTCGCCGCTACAGGGGAGTGAAGCTTTCTTT.

V usage is TRBV4-1 and J usage is TRBJ1-2; no definite D call. Germline CDR1 is MGHRA and CDR2 is YSYEKL. The CDR3 is 15 residues long. Deletions cut 1 base from V and 6 bases from J, with 15 bases between. The CDR3 sequence: CASSQAILRGNGYTF. The CDR3 nucleotides are TGCGCCAGCAGCCAAGCTATTCTGCGAGGGAATGGCTACACCTTC.

This clone showed up just once. The CDR3 reads CASSYRDREAFF. CDR3 nucleotides: TGTGCCAGCAGTTACAGGGACAGGGAAGCTTTCTTT. The chain uses TRBV6-5 and TRBJ1-1, with 8 bases fitting TRBD1. This CDR3 has 12 residues. Looked up from germline, CDR1 is MNHEY and CDR2 is SVGAGI. V lost 2 bases and J lost 8; bases outside the gene matches: 1.

The V gene is TRBV5-4, the J gene TRBJ2-7, with 8 bases identical to TRBD1. The junction had 7 bases not matched to a gene; V was cut back by 4 bases and J by 4 bases. The CDR3 has 14 amino acids. CDR1 is SGHNT and CDR2 is YYREEE in the germline V gene (reference sequence). DNA for the CDR3: TGTGCCAGCAGCACCCGGACAGGGCTTTACGAGCAGTACTTC. It translates to CASSTRTGLYEQYF.